This TCR beta chain was profiled in a study of CD8 T cells in Susac syndrome. This CDR3 has 15 amino acids. The germline CDR1 and CDR2 sequences are MGHDK and SYGVNS. The ends lost 7 bases at V and 4 bases at J; junction bases unmatched: 9. cDNA came from around 0.5 to 1 ug RNA primed by random hexamers. TCRdb re-called the immunoSEQ multiplex PCR reads with MiXCR, one entry per CDR3 protein. The repertoire holds some 140,000 distinct CDR3 sequences, with around 90% as singletons. The multiple sclerosis controls were treatment-naive patients affected by stable or active relapsing-remitting disease. The CD8+ and CD4+ T cells were isolated magnetically using a negative isolation approach, whereas the TEMRA cells were enriched by FACS.

The material sequenced was CD8+ T cells from PBMCs. The clonotype originates from a human donor with multiple sclerosis. This sequence joins TRBV25-1 and TRBJ2-1; 8 bases match TRBD2. The CDR3 DNA is TGTGCCAGCAAGGAGGTAGCGGGGTCATACAATGAGCAGTTCTTC. Translating it yields CASKEVAGSYNEQFF. Looking up the rest from reference TRBV25-1 and TRBJ2-1 gives the full variable domain: EADIYQTPRYLVIGTGKKITLECSQTMGHDKMYWYQQDPGMELHLIHYSYGVNSTEKGDLSSESTVSRIRTEHFPLTLESARPSHTSQYLCASKEVAGSYNEQFFGPGTRLTVL.